The present TCR beta chain was sequenced within a study of OX40 agonist ivuxolimab in advanced cancers. Looking at the study overall: The diagnoses of dose-escalation patients were hepatocellular carcinoma, melanoma, renal cell or head and neck cancer.

Study findings and constraints: A proportion of nonresponders additionally exhibited low normalized T-cell clonal expansion.

Generated by immunoSEQ multiplex PCR, the TCRdb table keeps only in-frame clones and is missing some. In the table there are 47,000 or so clones, over 85% of which are singletons. From germline, CDR1 is LGHNA and CDR2 YSLEER. V lost 0 bases, J lost 9 bases, and 16 bases stayed unmatched. CDR3 size: 18 residues. Regarding this clone: Its antigen remains unidentified.

The sequence derives from an adult with an advanced solid tumor such as melanoma, head and neck, liver or kidney cancer. Sequenced material: CD4+ or CD8+ T cells sorted from blood, taken in a trial of the OX40 agonist ivuxolimab. The chain links TRBV4-3 to TRBJ2-1; the match to TRBD1 covers 8 bases. The CDR3, as DNA: TGCGCCAGCAGCCAAGATCCCGGGACAGGCGTTGCCTTAGGTGAGCAGTTCTTC. This codes for CASSQDPGTGVALGEQFF.